This is a list of T cell receptor beta chains from one sample in a study of T cells in Graves' hyperthyroidism and ophthalmopathy. MiXCR was run by TCRdb on the multiplex PCR reads, yielding one entry per CDR3 protein. The data contain 270,000 or so distinct CDR3 sequences, roughly 15% of them seen just once; the ten biggest clones take up about 30%. Sequencing was performed on blood. Receptors originate from a woman between 45 and 60 years old with Graves' hyperthyroidism that later progressed to Graves' ophthalmopathy. Both conserved end residues are part of each CDR3. Each record gives: CDR3 DNA, CDR3 protein, J gene, V gene, D gene, clone size. The D gene is left open where the match is weak. Part of the rows lack a size; the others show once, few, many or a class for expanded clones.

TGCAGCGTTGAAGATCGAGGGGGGAACACTGAAGCTTTCTTT | CSVEDRGGNTEAFF | TRBJ1-1 | TRBV29-1 | NA | many
TGTGCCAGCACCGGGACCCCCGGGGGGGAGCAGTTCTTC | CASTGTPGGEQFF | TRBJ2-1 | TRBV9 | TRBD2 | many
TGCAGTGCTAGTGACACCTCCGGGACAGGGCAATCACCCCTCCACTTT | CSASDTSGTGQSPLHF | TRBJ1-6 | TRBV20-1 | TRBD1 | NA
TGTGCCAGTAGTATCTGGGGGGGCAGGGGGCGAAGAACTGAAGCTTTCTTT | CASSIWGGRGRRTEAFF | TRBJ1-1 | TRBV19 | TRBD1 | NA
TGCAGTGCTAGAGTCGGGGGGGGCACAGATACGCAGTATTTT | CSARVGGGTDTQYF | TRBJ2-3 | TRBV20-1 | TRBD2 | many
TGTGCCAGCAGCTTAGCTGCGGGGGTATACAATGAGCAGTTCTTC | CASSLAAGVYNEQFF | TRBJ2-1 | TRBV7-8 | TRBD2 | NA
TGTGCCAGTAGGGGGCAGGGGGCATCCTACAATGAGCAGTTCTTC | CASRGQGASYNEQFF | TRBJ2-1 | TRBV19 | TRBD1 | NA
TGCAGTGCTAAGGGGACAGGGAACATGAACACTGAAGCTTTCTTT | CSAKGTGNMNTEAFF | TRBJ1-1 | TRBV20-1 | TRBD1 | many
TGTGCCAGCTCAGAGCGGACTACAGATACGCAGTATTTT | CASSERTTDTQYF | TRBJ2-3 | TRBV18 | NA | many
TGTGCCAGCAGCCAAAAAGGGACTAGGAAGCCCAATGAGCAGTTCTTC | CASSQKGTRKPNEQFF | TRBJ2-1 | TRBV3-1 | TRBD2 | many
TGTGCCAGCAGCCCATCCGCGCAGGGTGGGGGCTACACCTTC | CASSPSAQGGGYTF | TRBJ1-2 | TRBV7-9 | NA | many
TGTGCCAGCAGCTTGGGACTATCCACTCATGAGCAGTTCTTC | CASSLGLSTHEQFF | TRBJ2-1 | TRBV7-2 | TRBD2 | many
TGTGCCAGCAGCAGCTCTGGGGCCAACGTCCTGACTTTC | CASSSSGANVLTF | TRBJ2-6 | TRBV12-3/TRBV12-4 | NA | many
TGTGCCAGCAGGGCCCCCGGGACAGACTATGGCTACACCTTC | CASRAPGTDYGYTF | TRBJ1-2 | TRBV6-1 | TRBD1 | few
TGTGCCACCAGTGACCCAGGCGCCGGCACAGATACGCAGTATTTT | CATSDPGAGTDTQYF | TRBJ2-3 | TRBV24-1 | NA | NA
TGCAGTGCTAGAGCCGGAGGGAGTGGGGACGAGCAGTACTTC | CSARAGGSGDEQYF | TRBJ2-7 | TRBV20-1 | NA | many
TGTGCCAGCAGCTTATTCGGATCCTATGGCTACACCTTC | CASSLFGSYGYTF | TRBJ1-2 | TRBV7-2 | NA | many
TGTGCCAGCAGCTACACTAGCGGGAGCTCCTACGAGCAGTACTTC | CASSYTSGSSYEQYF | TRBJ2-7 | TRBV2 | TRBD2 | many
TGCAGTGCTAGAGATAAGGGGACAGGCGGGAATTCACCCCTCCACTTT | CSARDKGTGGNSPLHF | TRBJ1-6 | TRBV20-1 | TRBD1 | few
TGCGCCAGCAGCCCTGGAGGGGACTTAAAGTTCTTC | CASSPGGDLKFF | TRBJ2-1 | TRBV5-1 | NA | many